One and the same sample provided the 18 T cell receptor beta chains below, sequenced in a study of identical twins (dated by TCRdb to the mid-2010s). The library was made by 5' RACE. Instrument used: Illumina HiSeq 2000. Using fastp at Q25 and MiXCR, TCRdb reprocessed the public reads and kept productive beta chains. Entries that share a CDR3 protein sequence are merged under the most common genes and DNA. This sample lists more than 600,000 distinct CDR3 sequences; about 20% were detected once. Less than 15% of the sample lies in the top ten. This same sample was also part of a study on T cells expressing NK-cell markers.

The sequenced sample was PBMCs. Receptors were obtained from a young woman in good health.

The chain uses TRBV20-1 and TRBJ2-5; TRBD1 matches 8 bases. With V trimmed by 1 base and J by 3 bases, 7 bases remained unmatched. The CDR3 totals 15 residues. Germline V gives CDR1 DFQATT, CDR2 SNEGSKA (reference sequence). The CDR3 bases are TGCAGTGCTAGAGGCCTCGGACAGGGAAAAGAGACCCAGTACTTC. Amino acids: CSARGLGQGKETQYF.

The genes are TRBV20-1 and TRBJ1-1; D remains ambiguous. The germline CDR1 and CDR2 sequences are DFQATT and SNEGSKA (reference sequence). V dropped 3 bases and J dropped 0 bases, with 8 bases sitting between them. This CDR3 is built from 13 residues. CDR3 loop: CSASGILNTEAFF. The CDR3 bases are TGCAGTGCTAGCGGGATCTTGAACACTGAAGCTTTCTTT.

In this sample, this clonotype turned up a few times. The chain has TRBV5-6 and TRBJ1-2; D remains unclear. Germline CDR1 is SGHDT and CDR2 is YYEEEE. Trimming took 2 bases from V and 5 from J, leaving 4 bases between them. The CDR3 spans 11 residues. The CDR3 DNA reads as TGTGCCAGCAGCTTCGAGTATGGCTACACCTTC. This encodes CASSFEYGYTF.

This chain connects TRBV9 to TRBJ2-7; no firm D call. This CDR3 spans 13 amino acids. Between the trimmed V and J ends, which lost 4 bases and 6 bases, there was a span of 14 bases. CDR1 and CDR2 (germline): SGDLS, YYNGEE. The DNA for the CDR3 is TGTGCCAGCAGCACGTCATCTAGTGGCGAGCAGTACTTC. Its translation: CASSTSSSGEQYF.

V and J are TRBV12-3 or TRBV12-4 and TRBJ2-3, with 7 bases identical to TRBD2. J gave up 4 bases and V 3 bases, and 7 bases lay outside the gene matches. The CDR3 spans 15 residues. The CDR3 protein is CASSFRGVLADTQYF. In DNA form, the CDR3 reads TGTGCCAGCAGTTTTCGGGGGGTTCTAGCAGATACGCAGTATTTT.

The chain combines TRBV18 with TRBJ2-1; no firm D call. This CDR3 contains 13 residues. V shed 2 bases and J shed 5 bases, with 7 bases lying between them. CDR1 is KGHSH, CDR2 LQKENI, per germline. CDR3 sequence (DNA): TGTGCCAGCTCACCATTCGAAGACAATGAGCAGTTCTTC. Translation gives CASSPFEDNEQFF.

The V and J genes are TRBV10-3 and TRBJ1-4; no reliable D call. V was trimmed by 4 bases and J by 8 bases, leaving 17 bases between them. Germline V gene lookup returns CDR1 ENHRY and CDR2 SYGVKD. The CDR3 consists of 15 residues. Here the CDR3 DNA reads TGTGCCATCAGTGTGAGTCTCGGAGTTGAAGAAAAACTGTTTTTT. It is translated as CAISVSLGVEEKLFF.

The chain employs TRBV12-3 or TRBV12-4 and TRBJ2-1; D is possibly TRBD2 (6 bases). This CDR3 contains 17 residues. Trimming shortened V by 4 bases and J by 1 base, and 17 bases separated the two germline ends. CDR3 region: CASSSGTLTTSYNEQFF. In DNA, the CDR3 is TGTGCCAGCAGTTCCGGGACTCTGACCACATCCTACAATGAGCAGTTCTTC.

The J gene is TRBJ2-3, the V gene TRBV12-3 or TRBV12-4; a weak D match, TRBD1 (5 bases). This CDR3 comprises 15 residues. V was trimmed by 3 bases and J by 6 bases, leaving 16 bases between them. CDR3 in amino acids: CASSFVGATWDTQYF. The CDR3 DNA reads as TGTGCCAGCAGTTTCGTAGGGGCCACATGGGATACGCAGTATTTT.

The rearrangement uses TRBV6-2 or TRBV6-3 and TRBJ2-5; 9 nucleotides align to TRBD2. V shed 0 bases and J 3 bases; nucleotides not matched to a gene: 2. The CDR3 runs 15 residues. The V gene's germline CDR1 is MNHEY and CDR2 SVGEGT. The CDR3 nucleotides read TGTGCCAGCAGTTACTCGGCGGGAGGGAAAGAGACCCAGTACTTC. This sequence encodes CASSYSAGGKETQYF.

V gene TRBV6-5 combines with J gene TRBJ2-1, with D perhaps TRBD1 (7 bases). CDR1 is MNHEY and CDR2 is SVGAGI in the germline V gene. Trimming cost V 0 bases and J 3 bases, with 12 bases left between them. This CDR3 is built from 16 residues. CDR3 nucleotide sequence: TGTGCCAGCAGTTACTCGCGGGACAGCTTCTACAATGAGCAGTTCTTC. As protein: CASSYSRDSFYNEQFF.

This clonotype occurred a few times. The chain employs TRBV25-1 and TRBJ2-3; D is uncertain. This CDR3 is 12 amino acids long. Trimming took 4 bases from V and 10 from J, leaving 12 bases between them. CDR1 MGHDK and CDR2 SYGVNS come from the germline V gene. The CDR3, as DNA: TGTGCCAGCAGTGGTCTAGTGGGTGCGCAGTATTTT. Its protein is CASSGLVGAQYF. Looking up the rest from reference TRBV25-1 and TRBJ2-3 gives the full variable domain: EADIYQTPRYLVIGTGKKITLECSQTMGHDKMYWYQQDPGMELHLIHYSYGVNSTEKGDLSSESTVSRIRTEHFPLTLESARPSHTSQYLCASSGLVGAQYFGPGTRLTVL.

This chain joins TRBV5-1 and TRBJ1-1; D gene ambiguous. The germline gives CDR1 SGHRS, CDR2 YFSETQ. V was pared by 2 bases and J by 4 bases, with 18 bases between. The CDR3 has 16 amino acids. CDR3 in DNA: TGCGCCAGCAGCTTATCGAGCGCGAACTTGGGCACTGAAGCTTTCTTT. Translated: CASSLSSANLGTEAFF.

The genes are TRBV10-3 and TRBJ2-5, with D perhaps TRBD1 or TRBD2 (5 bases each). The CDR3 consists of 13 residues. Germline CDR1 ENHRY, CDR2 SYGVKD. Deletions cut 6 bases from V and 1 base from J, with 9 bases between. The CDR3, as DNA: TGTGCCATCAGCGGGGACCTCCAAGAGACCCAGTACTTC. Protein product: CAISGDLQETQYF.

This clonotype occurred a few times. The CDR3 sequence is CASSYSMASSSYEQYF. The CDR3 DNA follows: TGTGCCAGCAGTTACTCGATGGCTTCGAGCTCCTACGAGCAGTACTTC. V and J are TRBV6-5 and TRBJ2-7; D unresolved. CDR1 is MNHEY and CDR2 is SVGAGI in the germline V gene. Trimming cost V 0 bases and J 0 bases, with 12 bases left between them. The CDR3 length is 16 residues.

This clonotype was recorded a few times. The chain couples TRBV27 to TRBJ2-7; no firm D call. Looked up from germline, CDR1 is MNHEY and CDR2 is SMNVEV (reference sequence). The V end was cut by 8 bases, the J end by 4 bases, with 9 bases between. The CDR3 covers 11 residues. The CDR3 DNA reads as TGTGCCAGCGGAACGCTATACGAGCAGTACTTC. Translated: CASGTLYEQYF.

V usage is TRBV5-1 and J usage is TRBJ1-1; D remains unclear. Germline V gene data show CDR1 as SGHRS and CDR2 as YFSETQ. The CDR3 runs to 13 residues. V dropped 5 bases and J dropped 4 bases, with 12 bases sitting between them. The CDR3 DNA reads TGCGCCAGCAGTAGAGGGTTCAGCACTGAAGCTTTCTTT. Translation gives CASSRGFSTEAFF.

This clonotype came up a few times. CDR3 region: CASIRVRTAGHQPQHF. CDR3 nucleotides: TGTGCCAGCATTAGGGTCCGGACAGCAGGGCATCAGCCCCAGCATTTT. V is TRBV28 and J is TRBJ1-5; possible D gene TRBD1, 6 bases. The CDR3 has 16 residues. Germline-derived CDR1 and CDR2 are MDHEN and SYDVKM. The ends were cut back, 7 bases at V and 5 bases at J, with 21 bases in the middle.